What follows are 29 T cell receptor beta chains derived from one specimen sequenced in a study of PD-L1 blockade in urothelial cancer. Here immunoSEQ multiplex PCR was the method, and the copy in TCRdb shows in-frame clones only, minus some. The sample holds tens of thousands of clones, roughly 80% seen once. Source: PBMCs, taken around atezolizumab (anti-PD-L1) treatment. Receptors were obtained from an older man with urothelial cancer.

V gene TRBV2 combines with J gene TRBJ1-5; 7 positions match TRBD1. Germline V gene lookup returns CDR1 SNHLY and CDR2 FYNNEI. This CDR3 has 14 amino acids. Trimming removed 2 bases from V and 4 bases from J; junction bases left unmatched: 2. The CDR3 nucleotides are TGTGCCAGCAGTGAACAGGGGGTAAATCAGCCCCAGCATTTT. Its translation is CASSEQGVNQPQHF.

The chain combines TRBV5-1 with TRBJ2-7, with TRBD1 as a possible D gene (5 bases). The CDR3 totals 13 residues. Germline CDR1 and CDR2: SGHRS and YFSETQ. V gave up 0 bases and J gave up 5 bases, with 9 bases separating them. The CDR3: CASSLGQPHEQYF. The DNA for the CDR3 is TGCGCCAGCAGCTTGGGACAGCCCCACGAGCAGTACTTC.

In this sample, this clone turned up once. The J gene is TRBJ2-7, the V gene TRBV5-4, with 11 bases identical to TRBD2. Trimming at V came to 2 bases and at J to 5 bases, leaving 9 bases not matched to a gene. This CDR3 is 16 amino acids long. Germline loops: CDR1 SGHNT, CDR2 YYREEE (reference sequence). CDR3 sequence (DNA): TGTGCCAGCAGCTTACCGACTAGCGGGAAAACCCACGAGCAGTACTTC. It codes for CASSLPTSGKTHEQYF.

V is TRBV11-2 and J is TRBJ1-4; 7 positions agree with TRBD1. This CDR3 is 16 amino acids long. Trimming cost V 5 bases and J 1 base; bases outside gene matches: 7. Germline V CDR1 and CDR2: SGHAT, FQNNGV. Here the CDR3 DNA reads TGTGCCAGCAGCCCCATAACAGGGGAAACTAATGAAAAACTGTTTTTT. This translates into CASSPITGETNEKLFF.

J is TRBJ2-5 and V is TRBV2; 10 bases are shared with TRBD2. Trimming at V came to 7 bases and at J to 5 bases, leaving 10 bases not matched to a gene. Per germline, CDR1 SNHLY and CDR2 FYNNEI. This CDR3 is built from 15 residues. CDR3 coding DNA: TGTGCCAGCAACAGCGCTAGCGGGAGTCGGGAGACCCAGTACTTC. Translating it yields CASNSASGSRETQYF.

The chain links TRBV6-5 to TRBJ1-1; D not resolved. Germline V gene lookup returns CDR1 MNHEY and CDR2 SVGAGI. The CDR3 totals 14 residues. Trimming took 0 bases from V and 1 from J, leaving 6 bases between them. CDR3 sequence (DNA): TGTGCCAGCAGTTACTCGAGAGGGAACACTGAAGCTTTCTTT. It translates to CASSYSRGNTEAFF.

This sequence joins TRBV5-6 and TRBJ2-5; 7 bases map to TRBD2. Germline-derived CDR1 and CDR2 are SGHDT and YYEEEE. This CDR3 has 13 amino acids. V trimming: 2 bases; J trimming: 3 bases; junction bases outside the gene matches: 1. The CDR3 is CASSFLAEETQYF. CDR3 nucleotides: TGTGCCAGCAGCTTTCTAGCGGAAGAGACCCAGTACTTC.

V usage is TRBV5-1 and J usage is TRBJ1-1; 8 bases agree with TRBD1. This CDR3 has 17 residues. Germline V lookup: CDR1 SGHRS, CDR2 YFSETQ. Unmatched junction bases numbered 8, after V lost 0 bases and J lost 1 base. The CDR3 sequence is CASSLAAAGGPNTEAFF. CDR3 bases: TGCGCCAGCAGCTTGGCCGCGGCAGGGGGCCCGAACACTGAAGCTTTCTTT.

This CDR3 is CAITRTGSTTDTQYF. CDR3 DNA: TGTGCCATCACCCGGACAGGAAGTACCACAGATACGCAGTATTTT. The V call is TRBV10-3, the J call TRBJ2-3, with TRBD1 matching 7 bases. This CDR3 is built from 15 residues. CDR1 and CDR2 from the germline V gene are ENHRY and SYGVKD. Germline trimming cut 7 bases from V and 2 bases from J; bases unmatched to any gene: 9.

This CDR3 is CASSLRGPGLAVPYEQYF. In nucleotides, the CDR3 is TGTGCCAGCAGCTTGAGGGGTCCGGGACTAGCGGTCCCCTACGAGCAGTACTTC. This chain connects TRBV7-2 to TRBJ2-7; 11 bases map to TRBD2. Germline-derived CDR1 and CDR2 are SGHTA and FQGNSA. The length of the CDR3 is 18 residues. V was pared by 3 bases and J by 2 bases, with 12 bases of the junction left unmatched.

CDR3 DNA sequence: TGTGCCTGGGGTAGTTTAATGGACTATGGCTACACCTTC. It translates to CAWGSLMDYGYTF. The chain has TRBV30 and TRBJ1-2; D is unresolved. The V end lost 5 bases, the J end lost 3 bases, and 13 bases lay between the germline ends. CDR1 is GTSNPN, CDR2 SVGIG, per germline (reference sequence). The CDR3 has 13 residues.

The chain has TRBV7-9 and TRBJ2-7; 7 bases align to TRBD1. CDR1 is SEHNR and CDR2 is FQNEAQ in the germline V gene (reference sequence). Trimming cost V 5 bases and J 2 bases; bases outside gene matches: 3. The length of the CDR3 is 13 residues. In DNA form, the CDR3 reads TGTGCCAGCAGCCGACAGGGAACCTACGAGCAGTACTTC. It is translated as CASSRQGTYEQYF.

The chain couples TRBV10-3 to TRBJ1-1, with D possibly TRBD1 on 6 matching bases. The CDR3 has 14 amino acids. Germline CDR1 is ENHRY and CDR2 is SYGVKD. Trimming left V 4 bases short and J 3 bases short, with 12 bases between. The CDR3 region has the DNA TGTGCCATCAGTGCCCTGAAGGGGGACACTGAAGCTTTCTTT. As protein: CAISALKGDTEAFF.

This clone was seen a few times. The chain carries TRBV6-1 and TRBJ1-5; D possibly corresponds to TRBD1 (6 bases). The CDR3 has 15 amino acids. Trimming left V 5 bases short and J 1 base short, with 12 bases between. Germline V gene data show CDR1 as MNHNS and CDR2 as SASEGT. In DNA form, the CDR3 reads TGTGCCAGCAGTAGGGGGGGAGAGAGCAATCAGCCCCAGCATTTT. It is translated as CASSRGGESNQPQHF.

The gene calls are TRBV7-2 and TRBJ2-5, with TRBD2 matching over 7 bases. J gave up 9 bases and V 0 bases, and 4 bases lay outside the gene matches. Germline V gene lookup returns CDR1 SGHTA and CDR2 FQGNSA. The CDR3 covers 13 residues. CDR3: CASSLAAAGSQYF. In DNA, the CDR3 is TGTGCCAGCAGCTTAGCGGCAGCGGGGTCCCAGTACTTC.

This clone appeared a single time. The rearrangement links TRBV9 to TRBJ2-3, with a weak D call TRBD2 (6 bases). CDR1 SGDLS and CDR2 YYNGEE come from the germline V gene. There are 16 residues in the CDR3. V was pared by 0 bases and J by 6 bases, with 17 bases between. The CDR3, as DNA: TGTGCCAGCAGCGTAGTTGGTAGCGGACCCGTGGATACGCAGTATTTT. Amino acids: CASSVVGSGPVDTQYF.

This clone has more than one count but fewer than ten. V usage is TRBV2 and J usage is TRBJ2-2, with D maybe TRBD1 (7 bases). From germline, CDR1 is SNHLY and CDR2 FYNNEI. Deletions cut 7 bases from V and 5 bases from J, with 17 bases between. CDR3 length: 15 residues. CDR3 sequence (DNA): TGTGCCAGCACCGTGGGGACAGCGGGTACCGGGGAGCTGTTTTTT. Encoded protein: CASTVGTAGTGELFF.

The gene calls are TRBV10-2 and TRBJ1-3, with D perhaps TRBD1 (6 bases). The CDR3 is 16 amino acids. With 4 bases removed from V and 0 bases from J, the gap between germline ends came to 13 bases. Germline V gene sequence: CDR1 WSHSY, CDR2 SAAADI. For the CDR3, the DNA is TGCGCCAGCAGTGCACAGGGAGGGGGCTCTGGAAACACCATATATTTT. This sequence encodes CASSAQGGGSGNTIYF.

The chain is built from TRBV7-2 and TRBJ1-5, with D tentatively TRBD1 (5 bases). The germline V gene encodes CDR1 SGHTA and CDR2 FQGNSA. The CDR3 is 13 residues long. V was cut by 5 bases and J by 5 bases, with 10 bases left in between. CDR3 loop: CASSPQGDQPQHF. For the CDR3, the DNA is TGTGCCAGCAGCCCGCAGGGTGATCAGCCCCAGCATTTT.

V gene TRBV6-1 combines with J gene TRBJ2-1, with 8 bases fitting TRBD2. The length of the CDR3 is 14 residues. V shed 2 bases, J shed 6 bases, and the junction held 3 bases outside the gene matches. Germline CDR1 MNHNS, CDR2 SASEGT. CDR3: CASSEPSGSNEQFF. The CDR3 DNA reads TGTGCCAGCAGTGAACCCAGCGGGAGCAATGAGCAGTTCTTC.

In DNA, the CDR3 is TGTGCCAGCAGACCGGGACAGGGTTTTAGTCAGCCCCAGCATTTT. It specifies CASRPGQGFSQPQHF. This chain joins TRBV27 and TRBJ1-5, with 9 nucleotides matching TRBD1. The CDR3 length is 15 residues. Germline V gives CDR1 MNHEY, CDR2 SMNVEV (reference sequence). V shed 6 bases, J shed 6 bases, and the junction held 9 bases outside the gene matches.

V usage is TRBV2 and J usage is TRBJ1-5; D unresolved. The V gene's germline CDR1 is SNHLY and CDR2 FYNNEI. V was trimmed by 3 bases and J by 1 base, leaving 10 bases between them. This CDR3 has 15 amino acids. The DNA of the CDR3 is TGTGCCAGCAGTGATTCGGGTGAAAGCAATCAGCCCCAGCATTTT. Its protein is CASSDSGESNQPQHF. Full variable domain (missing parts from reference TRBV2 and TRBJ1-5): EPEVTQTPSHQVTQMGQEVILRCVPISNHLYFYWYRQILGQKVEFLVSFYNNEISEKSEIFDDQFSVERPDGSNFTLKIRSTKLEDSAMYFCASSDSGESNQPQHFGDGTRLSIL.

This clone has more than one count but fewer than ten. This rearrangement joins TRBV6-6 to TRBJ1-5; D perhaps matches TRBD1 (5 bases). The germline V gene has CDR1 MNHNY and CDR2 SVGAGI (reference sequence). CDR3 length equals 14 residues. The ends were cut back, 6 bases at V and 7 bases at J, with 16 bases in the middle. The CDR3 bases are TGTGCCAGCAGCCCAAGGGGTCGGGCCCAGCCCCAGCATTTT. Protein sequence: CASSPRGRAQPQHF.

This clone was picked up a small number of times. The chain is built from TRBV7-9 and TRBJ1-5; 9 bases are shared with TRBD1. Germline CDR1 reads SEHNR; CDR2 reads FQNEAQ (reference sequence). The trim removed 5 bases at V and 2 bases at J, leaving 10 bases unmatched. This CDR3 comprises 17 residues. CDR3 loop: CASSLGQGGIGNQPQHF. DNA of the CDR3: TGTGCCAGCAGCCTGGGACAGGGTGGGATAGGCAATCAGCCCCAGCATTTT.

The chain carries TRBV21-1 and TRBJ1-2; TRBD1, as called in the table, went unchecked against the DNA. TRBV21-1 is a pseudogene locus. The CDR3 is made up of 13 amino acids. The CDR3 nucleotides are TGTGCCAGCAGAAAAGAGGGGGAGTATGGCTACACCTTC. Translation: CASRKEGEYGYTF.

CDR3 bases: TGTGCCAGCAGTTTAGGGACAGGGGGCGCCTATGGCTACACCTTC. It yields the protein CASSLGTGGAYGYTF. This chain connects TRBV7-3 to TRBJ1-2; 12 bases agree with TRBD1. After removal of 6 bases from V and 4 bases from J, the junction contained 6 bases not matched to a gene. CDR1 is SGHTA and CDR2 is FQGTGA in the germline V gene. The CDR3 covers 15 residues.

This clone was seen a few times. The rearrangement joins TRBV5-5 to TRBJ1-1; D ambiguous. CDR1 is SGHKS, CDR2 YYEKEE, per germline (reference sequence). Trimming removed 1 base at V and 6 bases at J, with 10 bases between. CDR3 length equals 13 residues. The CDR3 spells CASSLSWRSEAFF. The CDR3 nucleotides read TGTGCCAGCAGCTTGAGTTGGAGGTCTGAAGCTTTCTTT.

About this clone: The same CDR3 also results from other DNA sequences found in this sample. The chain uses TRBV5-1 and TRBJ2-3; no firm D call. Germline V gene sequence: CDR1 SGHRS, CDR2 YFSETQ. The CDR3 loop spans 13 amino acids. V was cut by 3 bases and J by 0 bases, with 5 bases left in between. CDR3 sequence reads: CASSSPSTDTQYF. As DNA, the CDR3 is TGCGCCAGCAGCTCCCCAAGCACAGATACGCAGTATTTT.

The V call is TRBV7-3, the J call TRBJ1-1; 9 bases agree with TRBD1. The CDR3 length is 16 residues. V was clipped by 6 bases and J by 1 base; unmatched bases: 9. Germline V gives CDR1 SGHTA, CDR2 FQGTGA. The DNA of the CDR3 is TGTGCCAGCAGTTCCCGGGACAGGGTATCGAACACTGAAGCTTTCTTT. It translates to CASSSRDRVSNTEAFF.